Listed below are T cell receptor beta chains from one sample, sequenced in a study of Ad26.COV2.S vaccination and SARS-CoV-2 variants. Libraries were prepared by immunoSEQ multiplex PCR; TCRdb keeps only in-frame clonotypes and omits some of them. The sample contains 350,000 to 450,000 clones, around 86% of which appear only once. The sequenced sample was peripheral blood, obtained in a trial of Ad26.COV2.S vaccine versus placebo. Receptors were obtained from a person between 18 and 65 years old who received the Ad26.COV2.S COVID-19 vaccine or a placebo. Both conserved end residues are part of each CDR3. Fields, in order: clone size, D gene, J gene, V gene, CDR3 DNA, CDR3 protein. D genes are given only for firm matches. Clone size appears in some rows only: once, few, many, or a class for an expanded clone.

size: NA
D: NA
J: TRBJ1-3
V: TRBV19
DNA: TGTGCCAGTAGACAAGTGGAGGGGGTCGGTGGAAACACCATATATTTT
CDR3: CASRQVEGVGGNTIYF

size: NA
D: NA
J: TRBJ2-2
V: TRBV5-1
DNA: TGCGCCAGCAGCTACAGGACCGTTTCGGATGCGACCGGGGAGCTGTTTTTT
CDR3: CASSYRTVSDATGELFF

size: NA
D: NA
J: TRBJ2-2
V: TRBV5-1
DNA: TGCGCCAGCAGCTTGGGCAGCTCGCGGACCGGGGAGCTGTTTTTT
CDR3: CASSLGSSRTGELFF

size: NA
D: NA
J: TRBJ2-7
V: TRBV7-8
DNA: TGTGCCAGCACCTCAAGGGGGGGTTGGGCTGGCTTC
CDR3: CASTSRGGWAGF

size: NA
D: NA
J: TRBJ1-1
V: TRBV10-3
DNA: TGTGCCATCAGTGAGTCGGGGCAGGCCGTTGAAGCTTTCTTT
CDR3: CAISESGQAVEAFF

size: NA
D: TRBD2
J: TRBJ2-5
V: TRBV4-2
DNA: TGTGCCAGCAGCCAAGCAGGGCGGGGGGGACCACAAGAGACCCAGTACTTC
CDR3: CASSQAGRGGPQETQYF

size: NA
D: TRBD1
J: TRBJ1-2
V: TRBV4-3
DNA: TGCGCCAGCAGCCAAGATTATGGGACAGGCCTGTATGGCTACACCTTC
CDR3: CASSQDYGTGLYGYTF

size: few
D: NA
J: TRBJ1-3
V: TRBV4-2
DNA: TGTGCCAGCAGCCAAGGATATAGTTCTGGAAACACCATATATTTT
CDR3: CASSQGYSSGNTIYF

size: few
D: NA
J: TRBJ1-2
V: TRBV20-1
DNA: TGCAGTGCTAGAGGAGGGGAAGGCTACACCTTC
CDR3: CSARGGEGYTF

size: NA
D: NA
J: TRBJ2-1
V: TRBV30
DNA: TGTGCCTGGAGACCCGATGGCTTACAATACAATGAGCAGTTCTTC
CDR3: CAWRPDGLQYNEQFF

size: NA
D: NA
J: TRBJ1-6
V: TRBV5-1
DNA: TGCGCCAGCAGCTTATTAGGGGGTATAGATTCACCCCTCCACTTT
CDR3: CASSLLGGIDSPLHF

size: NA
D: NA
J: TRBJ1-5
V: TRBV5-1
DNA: TGCGCCAGCAGTCCGGGTTTCAATCAGCCCCAGCATTTT
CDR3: CASSPGFNQPQHF

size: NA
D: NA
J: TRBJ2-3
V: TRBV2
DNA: TGTGCCAGCAGTGATGGGGGGAGCACAGATACGCAGTATTTT
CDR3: CASSDGGSTDTQYF

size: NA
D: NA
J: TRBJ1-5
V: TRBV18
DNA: TGTGCCAGCTCACCCCAGTATTTGCAGGATTACAATCAGCCCCAGCATTTT
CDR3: CASSPQYLQDYNQPQHF

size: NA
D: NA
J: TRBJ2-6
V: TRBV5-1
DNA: TGCGCCAGCCGAGAGGGGGTCTCTGGGGCCAACGTCCTGACTTTC
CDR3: CASREGVSGANVLTF

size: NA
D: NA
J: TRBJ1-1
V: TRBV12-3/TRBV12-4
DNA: TGTGCCAGCAGTTTGTCCATCACTGAAGCTTTCTTT
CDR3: CASSLSITEAFF

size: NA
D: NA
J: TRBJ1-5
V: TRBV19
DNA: TGTGCCAGTAGTATCAGGGTTCAGCCCCAGCATTTT
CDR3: CASSIRVQPQHF

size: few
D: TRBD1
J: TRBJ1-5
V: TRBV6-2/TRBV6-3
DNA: TGTGCCAGCAGTGGGTTCGGGACAGGGGGCTTTCAGCCCCAGCATTTT
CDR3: CASSGFGTGGFQPQHF

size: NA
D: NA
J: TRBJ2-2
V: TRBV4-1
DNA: TGCGCCAGCAGCCTAAAGGGTGGGTTCGACACCGGGGAGCTGTTTTTT
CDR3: CASSLKGGFDTGELFF

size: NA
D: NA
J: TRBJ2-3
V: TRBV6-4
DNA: TGTGCCAGCAGTGGACTGGGAGATACGCAGTATTTT
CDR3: CASSGLGDTQYF

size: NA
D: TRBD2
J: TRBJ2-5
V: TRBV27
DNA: TGTGCCAGCAGTTTATCACCGCCTAGGGGACTAGCGGGGGAAGAGACCCAGTACTTC
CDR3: CASSLSPPRGLAGEETQYF